This entry describes one T cell receptor (beta chain). No antigen is known for it. Both 60 Vbeta primers and 13 Jbeta primers went into the PCR. This table comes from immunoSEQ multiplex PCR, and its TCRdb copy is limited to in-frame clones, with some not included. This sample has over 150,000 clones, with 77% found just once. This entry belongs to a study of cytomegalovirus exposure and HLA in healthy donors. Findings and caveats of the study: A later analysis showed HLA-associated TCR beta chains outstripping equally common others in clonal expansion.

This CDR3 spans 16 amino acids. V lost 0 bases, J lost 0 bases, and 11 bases lay in between. Germline V gene data show CDR1 as SGHRS and CDR2 as YFSETQ. The sequenced material came from PBMCs. The chain combines TRBV5-1 with TRBJ2-3, with TRBD2 as a possible D gene (5 bases). The clonotype was recovered from a woman in her fifties or sixties in good health and CMV-seropositive. The CDR3 sequence: CASSLGRGLSTDTQYF. The CDR3 nucleotides are TGCGCCAGCAGCTTGGGACGCGGGCTTAGCACAGATACGCAGTATTTT.